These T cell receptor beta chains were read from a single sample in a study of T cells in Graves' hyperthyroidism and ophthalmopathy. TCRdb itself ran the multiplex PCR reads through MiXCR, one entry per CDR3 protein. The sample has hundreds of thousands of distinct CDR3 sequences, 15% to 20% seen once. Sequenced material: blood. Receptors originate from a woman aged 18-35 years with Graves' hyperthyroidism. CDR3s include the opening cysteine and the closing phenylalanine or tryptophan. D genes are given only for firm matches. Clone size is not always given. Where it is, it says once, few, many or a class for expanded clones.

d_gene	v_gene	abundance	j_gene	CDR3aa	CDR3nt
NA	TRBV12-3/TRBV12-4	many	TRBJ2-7	CASSGTPVEQYF	TGTGCCTCATCCGGGACACCCGTCGAGCAGTACTTC
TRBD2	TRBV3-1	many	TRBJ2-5	CASSQDLASGQETQYF	TGTGCCAGCAGCCAAGATCTCGCTAGCGGGCAAGAGACCCAGTACTTC
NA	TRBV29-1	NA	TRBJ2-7	CSAGPGVSYEQYF	TGCAGCGCCGGACCGGGGGTCTCCTACGAGCAGTACTTC
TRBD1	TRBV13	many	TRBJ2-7	CASSITGGSLEQYF	TGTGCCAGCAGCATTACAGGGGGCTCCCTCGAGCAGTACTTC
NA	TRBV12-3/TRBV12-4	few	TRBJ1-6	CASSLGLSYNSPLHF	TGTGCCAGCAGTTTGGGGCTCTCCTATAATTCACCCCTCCACTTT
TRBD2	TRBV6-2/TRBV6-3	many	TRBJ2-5	CASSYVPSGGVETQYF	TGTGCCAGCAGTTACGTACCTAGCGGGGGAGTGGAGACCCAGTACTTC
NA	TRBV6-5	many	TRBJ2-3	CASSYRGTDTQYF	TGTGCCAGCAGTTACCGGGGCACAGATACGCAGTATTTT
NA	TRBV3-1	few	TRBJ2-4	CASSNPGLVAKNIQYF	TGTGCCAGCAGTAACCCTGGCTTAGTGGCCAAAAACATTCAGTACTTC
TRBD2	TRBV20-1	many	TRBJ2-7	CSARLAVYEQYF	TGCAGTGCACGACTAGCGGTCTACGAGCAGTACTTC
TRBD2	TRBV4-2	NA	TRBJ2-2	CASSRLAGTGELFF	TGTGCCAGCAGCCGGCTAGCGGGGACCGGGGAGCTGTTTTTT
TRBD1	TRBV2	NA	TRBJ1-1	CASKGQAGNTEAFF	TGTGCCAGCAAAGGACAGGCCGGGAACACTGAAGCTTTCTTT
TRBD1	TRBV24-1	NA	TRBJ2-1	CATSVRGLAYNEQFF	TGTGCCACCAGTGTGAGGGGGCTTGCCTACAATGAGCAGTTCTTC